This paragraph covers one T cell receptor (beta chain) sequence. Antigen: not known. The sample originates from a study of OX40 agonist ivuxolimab in advanced cancers. TCRdb keeps only in-frame clones here, not all; method: immunoSEQ multiplex PCR. The sample has 55,000 to 70,000 clones; 85% are singletons. The germline CDR1 and CDR2 sequences are SNHLY and FYNNEI. This CDR3 spans 14 amino acids. V lost 8 bases to trimming and J lost 1 base, with 15 bases between them. Findings and limits, study-wide: Some of the nonresponding patients also showed low levels of normalized T-cell clonal expansion.

The rearrangement links TRBV2 to TRBJ2-7; D is possibly TRBD2 (5 bases). The origin of this receptor is an adult with an advanced solid tumor such as melanoma, head and neck, liver or kidney cancer. The sequenced sample was CD4+ or CD8+ T cells sorted from blood, obtained in a trial of the OX40 agonist ivuxolimab. The CDR3 sequence: CASCKGRLSYEQYF. Here the CDR3 DNA reads TGTGCCAGCTGTAAGGGCAGACTATCCTACGAGCAGTACTTC.